This T cell receptor beta chain was captured in a study of vaccination effects on CD4 cells after COVID-19. Remarks on this clone: Antigen unknown.

Assay: immunoSEQ multiplex PCR; the TCRdb copy retains only in-frame clones and omits some. The sample yields under 40,000 clones, approximately 82% seen once. The CDR3 is 13 residues long. Germline CDR1 reads LNHDA; CDR2 reads SQIVND (reference sequence). Between the trimmed V and J ends, which lost 3 bases and 3 bases, there was a span of 8 bases. With the ViraFEST assay, the study expanded antigen-specific CD4+ T cells using viral peptide pools, then sequenced them. Following culture for approximately ten days, CD4+ T cells were isolated. Subjects were given two BNT162b2 or mRNA-1273 vaccine doses.

The rearrangement uses TRBV19 and TRBJ1-1; D ambiguous. Sample: CD4+ T cells from PBMCs cultured with HCoV-NL63 spike peptides, taken after COVID-19 vaccination. The sequence was collected from a human donor who received a COVID-19 vaccine. Some clones in this sample may be carry-over from other donors' samples. The CDR3, as DNA: TGTGCCAGTAGTATCCAGCGGGACACTGAAGCTTTCTTT. This translates into CASSIQRDTEAFF.